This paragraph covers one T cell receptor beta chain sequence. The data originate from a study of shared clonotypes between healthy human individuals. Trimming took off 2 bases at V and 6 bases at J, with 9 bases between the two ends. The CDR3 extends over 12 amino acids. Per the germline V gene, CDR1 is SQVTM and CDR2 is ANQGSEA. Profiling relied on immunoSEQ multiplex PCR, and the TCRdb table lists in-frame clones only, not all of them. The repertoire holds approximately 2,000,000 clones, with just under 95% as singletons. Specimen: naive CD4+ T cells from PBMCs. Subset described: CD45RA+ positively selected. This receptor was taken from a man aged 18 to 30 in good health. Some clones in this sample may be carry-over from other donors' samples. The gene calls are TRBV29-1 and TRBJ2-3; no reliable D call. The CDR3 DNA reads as TGCAGCGTTGAAACCCCGCGGGATACGCAGTATTTT. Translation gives CSVETPRDTQYF.